Below, 10 T cell receptor beta chains from the same sample are listed, as sequenced in a study of immune evolution from preneoplasia to lung adenocarcinoma. The protocol was immunoSEQ multiplex PCR, while the TCRdb copy is restricted to in-frame clones and leaves out a portion. The repertoire includes 8,500 to 13,000 clones, around 82% of them detected once, and 2.5% to 4% sits in the top ten. Sequencing was done on a sample of FFPE minimally invasive lung adenocarcinoma tissue. The receptors derive from a person aged 65 to 79 with lung adenocarcinoma.

The chain couples TRBV5-6 to TRBJ2-5; 7 bases are shared with TRBD1. Unmatched junction bases numbered 10, after V lost 4 bases and J lost 4 bases. Germline V gene lookup returns CDR1 SGHDT and CDR2 YYEEEE. The CDR3 runs to 15 residues. As DNA, the CDR3 is TGTGCCAGCAGCCCCATTGACAGGGTCAGAGAGACCCAGTACTTC. It is translated as CASSPIDRVRETQYF.

This clone appeared a single time. J is TRBJ2-7 and V is TRBV18; 11 bases are shared with TRBD1. V dropped 6 bases and J dropped 4; count of bases not matched to a gene: 5. CDR1 KGHSH and CDR2 LQKENI come from the germline V gene. The CDR3 runs 14 residues. CDR3 sequence reads: CASSLGQGAYEQYF. The CDR3 region has the DNA TGTGCCAGCTCCCTTGGACAGGGGGCATACGAGCAGTACTTC.

The chain links TRBV7-9 to TRBJ1-1; TRBD1 is a possible D gene (5 bases). CDR3 length equals 15 residues. CDR1 SEHNR and CDR2 FQNEAQ come from the germline V gene (reference sequence). With 1 base removed from V and 6 bases from J, the gap between germline ends came to 15 bases. CDR3 DNA sequence: TGTGCCAGCAGCTTAGGATCGGCAGGGCGGGCTGAAGCTTTCTTT. Translated, it gives CASSLGSAGRAEAFF.

The chain is built from TRBV19 and TRBJ1-2, with 8 bases aligning to TRBD1. After removal of 6 bases from V and 8 bases from J, the junction contained 8 bases not matched to a gene. The V gene's germline CDR1 is LNHDA and CDR2 SQIVND (reference sequence). This CDR3 spans 13 amino acids. DNA for the CDR3: TGTGCCAGTAGAGATCAGGGGGCATGGGGCTACACCTTC. Translated: CASRDQGAWGYTF.

Concerning this clone: The junction and the germline gene differ at one end; a read error may be behind it. This chain joins TRBV5-1 and TRBJ2-6, with D unclear. The CDR3 covers 14 residues. Germline V CDR1 and CDR2: SGHRS, YFSETQ. In DNA, the CDR3 is TGCGCCAGCAGCTCGACCAGTGGGACCAACGTCCTGACTTTC. This gives the protein CASSSTSGTNVLTF.

This clone was detected a few times. The chain links TRBV6-6 to TRBJ2-1; D is possibly TRBD1 (6 bases). Germline-derived CDR1 and CDR2 are MNHNY and SVGAGI (reference sequence). Trimming left V 6 bases short and J 12 bases short, with 18 bases between. The CDR3 length is 13 residues. The CDR3 region has the DNA TGTGCCAGCAGCCTAGACAGGCTACGGGCGCAGTTCTTC. Translating gives CASSLDRLRAQFF.

The chain has TRBV6-5 and TRBJ2-1; no clear D gene. This CDR3 has 15 residues. The V end lost 2 bases, the J end lost 5 bases, and 13 bases lay between the germline ends. Germline V gene lookup returns CDR1 MNHEY and CDR2 SVGAGI. The CDR3 reads CASSYRPPPNNEQFF. CDR3 bases: TGTGCCAGCAGTTACCGACCGCCCCCGAACAATGAGCAGTTCTTC.

J is TRBJ2-1 and V is TRBV7-8, with TRBD2 as a possible D gene (5 bases). V lost 2 bases and J lost 0, with 11 bases in between. This CDR3 region has 16 residues. The germline V gene encodes CDR1 SGHVS and CDR2 FQNEAQ. This chain's CDR3 is CASSLWSGASYNEQFF. DNA for the CDR3: TGTGCCAGCAGCTTATGGAGCGGAGCCTCCTACAATGAGCAGTTCTTC. The whole variable domain, remainder taken from reference TRBV7-8 and TRBJ2-1, is GAGVSQSPRYKVAKRGQDVALRCDPISGHVSLFWYQQALGQGPEFLTYFQNEAQLDKSGLPSDRFFAERPEGSVSTLKIQRTQQEDSAVYLCASSLWSGASYNEQFFGPGTRLTVL.

V and J are TRBV27 and TRBJ2-1; D not certain. Per germline, CDR1 MNHEY and CDR2 SMNVEV (reference sequence). The length of the CDR3 is 15 residues. The V and J ends lost 3 bases and 8 bases respectively, with 17 bases between them. The CDR3 DNA is TGTGCCAGCAGTTTTTCACATTCGCTAGGGCATGAGCAGTTCTTC. It translates to CASSFSHSLGHEQFF.

This clone was counted once. In DNA, the CDR3 is TGTGCCTGGACGCCCAGGTTCGCGAACACCGGGGAGCTGTTTTTT. This gives the protein CAWTPRFANTGELFF. The rearrangement joins TRBV30 to TRBJ2-2; D remains ambiguous. The CDR3 extends over 15 amino acids. Germline lookup yields CDR1 GTSNPN and CDR2 SVGIG (reference sequence). V was pared by 4 bases and J by 0 bases, with 12 bases between.